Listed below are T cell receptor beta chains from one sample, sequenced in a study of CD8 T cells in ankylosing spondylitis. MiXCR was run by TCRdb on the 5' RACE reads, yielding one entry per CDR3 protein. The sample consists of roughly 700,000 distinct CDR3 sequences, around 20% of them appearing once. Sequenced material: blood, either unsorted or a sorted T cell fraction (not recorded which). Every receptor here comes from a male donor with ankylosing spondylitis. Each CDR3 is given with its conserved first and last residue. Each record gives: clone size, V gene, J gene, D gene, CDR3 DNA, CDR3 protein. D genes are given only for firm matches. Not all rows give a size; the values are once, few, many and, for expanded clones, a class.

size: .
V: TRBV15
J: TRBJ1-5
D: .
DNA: TGTGCCACCAGCAGACCCACGCCTCAGAACAATCAGCCCCAGCATTTT
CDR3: CATSRPTPQNNQPQHF

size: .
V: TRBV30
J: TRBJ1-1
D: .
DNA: TGTGCCTGGAGTACGTCGGAGAACACTGAAGCTTTCTTT
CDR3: CAWSTSENTEAFF

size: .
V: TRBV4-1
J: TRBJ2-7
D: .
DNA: TGCGCCAGCAGCCAAGTTCCGGGGGACTACGAGCAGTACTTC
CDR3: CASSQVPGDYEQYF

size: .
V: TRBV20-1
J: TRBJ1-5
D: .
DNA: TGCAGTGCTAGAGAAAGGACACCATGGGGGCCCCAGCATTTT
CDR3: CSARERTPWGPQHF

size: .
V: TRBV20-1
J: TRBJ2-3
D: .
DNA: TGCAGTGCCGAAAGTGGAGATACGCAGTATTTT
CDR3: CSAESGDTQYF

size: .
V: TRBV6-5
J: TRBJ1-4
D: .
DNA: TGTGCCAGCAGGCCTGACGCAGCGACTAATGAAAAACTGTTTTTT
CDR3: CASRPDAATNEKLFF

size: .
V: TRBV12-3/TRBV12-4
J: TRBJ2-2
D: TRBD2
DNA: TGTGCCAGCAGTTTAGCGCGACTAGCGGGGGAGGAGCTGTTTTTT
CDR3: CASSLARLAGEELFF

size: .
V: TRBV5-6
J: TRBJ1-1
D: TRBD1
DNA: TGTGCCAGCACCGAAATGACAGGGGTGGGCACTGAAGCTTTCTTT
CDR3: CASTEMTGVGTEAFF

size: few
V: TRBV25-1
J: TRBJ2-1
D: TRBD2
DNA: TGTGCCAGCAGTGCTAGGACTAGCGAGAATGAGCAGTTCTTC
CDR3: CASSARTSENEQFF

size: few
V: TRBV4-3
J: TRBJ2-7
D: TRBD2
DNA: TGCGCCAGCAGCCAGTTTAGACTAGCGATCTCCTACGAGCAGTACTTC
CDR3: CASSQFRLAISYEQYF

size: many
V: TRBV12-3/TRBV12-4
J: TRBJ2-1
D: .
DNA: TGTGCCAGCAGTTTGAGGGGCCCTCTTAATGAGCAGTTCTTC
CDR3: CASSLRGPLNEQFF

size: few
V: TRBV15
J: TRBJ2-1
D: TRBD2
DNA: TGTGCCACCAGCAGAGGCGGGGGGGCTGCTTACAATGAGCAGTTCTTC
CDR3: CATSRGGGAAYNEQFF

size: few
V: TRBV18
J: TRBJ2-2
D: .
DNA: TGTGCCAGCTCACCCATAGCAAGCGGAGTGGGGGTCACCGGGGAGCTGTTTTTT
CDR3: CASSPIASGVGVTGELFF

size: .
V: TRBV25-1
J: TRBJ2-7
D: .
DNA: TGTGCCAGCAGTGATGGCAGCAGCTCCTACGAGCAGTACTTC
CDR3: CASSDGSSSYEQYF

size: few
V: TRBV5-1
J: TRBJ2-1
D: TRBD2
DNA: TGCGCCAGCAGCTTGGCCATCGGGACTAACTACAATGAGCAGTTCTTC
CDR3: CASSLAIGTNYNEQFF

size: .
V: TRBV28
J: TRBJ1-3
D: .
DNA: TGTGCCAGCAGGCCGGGAGTCGGGGCTGGAAACACCATATATTTT
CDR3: CASRPGVGAGNTIYF

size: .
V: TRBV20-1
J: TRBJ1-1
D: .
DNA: TGCAGTGCCCCACGGGGGTCCACTGAAGCTTTCTTT
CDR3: CSAPRGSTEAFF

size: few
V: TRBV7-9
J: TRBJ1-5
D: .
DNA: TGTGCCAGCAGCCGAGATCGTCAGCCCCAGCATTTT
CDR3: CASSRDRQPQHF

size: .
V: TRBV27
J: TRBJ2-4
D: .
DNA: TGTGCCAGTCCAGAAATGGGAGCCAAAAACATTCAGTACTTC
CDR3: CASPEMGAKNIQYF

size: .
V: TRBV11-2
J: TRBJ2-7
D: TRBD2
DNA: TGTGCCAGCAGTCCGCCTAGCGGGCCATACTCCTACGAGCAGTACTTC
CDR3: CASSPPSGPYSYEQYF

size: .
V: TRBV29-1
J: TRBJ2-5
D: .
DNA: TGCAGCGTCCTAGACAGGAGGGAGACCCAGTACTTC
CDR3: CSVLDRRETQYF

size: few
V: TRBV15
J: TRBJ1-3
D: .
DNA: TGTGCCACCAGCAGAGATCCAGGGGTCGATGGAAACACCATATATTTT
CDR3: CATSRDPGVDGNTIYF

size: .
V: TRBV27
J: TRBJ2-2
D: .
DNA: TGTGCCAGCAGTTTATCTCGACCGGGCACCGGGGAGCTGGTTTTT
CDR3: CASSLSRPGTGELVF

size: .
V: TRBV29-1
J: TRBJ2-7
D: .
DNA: TGCAGCGTTGAAGGGGGGGCCCCCTACGAGCAGTACTTC
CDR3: CSVEGGAPYEQYF

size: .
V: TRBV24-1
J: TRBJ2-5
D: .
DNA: TGTGCCACCAGTGTCGAGGGGCTGGAGACCCAGTACTTC
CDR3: CATSVEGLETQYF

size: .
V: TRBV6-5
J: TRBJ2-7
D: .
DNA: TGTGCCAGCAGTTCGACGAAATCGCCCTACGAGCAGTACTTC
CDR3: CASSSTKSPYEQYF

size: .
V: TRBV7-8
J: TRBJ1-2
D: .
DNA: TGTGCCAGCAGCTTAGCGGGGCAGACTCGAATCTATGGCTACACCTTC
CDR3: CASSLAGQTRIYGYTF

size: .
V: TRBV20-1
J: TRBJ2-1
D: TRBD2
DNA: TGCAGTGCTAGGATTAGCGGGGGCAAAACCTACAATGAGCAGTTCTTC
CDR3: CSARISGGKTYNEQFF

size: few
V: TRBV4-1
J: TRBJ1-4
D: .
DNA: TGCGCCAGCAGCCAAATACAGTATAATGAAAAACTGTTTTTT
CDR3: CASSQIQYNEKLFF

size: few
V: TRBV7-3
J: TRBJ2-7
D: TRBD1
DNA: TGTGCCAGCAGCCAGGACGGGACAGGAGTTTACGAGCAGTACTTC
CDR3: CASSQDGTGVYEQYF

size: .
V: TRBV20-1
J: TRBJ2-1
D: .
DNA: TGCAGTGCTGACGGGAGCTTGGGTGAGCAGTTCTTC
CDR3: CSADGSLGEQFF

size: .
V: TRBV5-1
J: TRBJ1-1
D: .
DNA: TGCGCCAGCAGCTTGGTGGAGGGGGGAATGAACACTGAAGCTTTCTTT
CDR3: CASSLVEGGMNTEAFF

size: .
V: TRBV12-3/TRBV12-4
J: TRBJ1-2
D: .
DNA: TGTGCCAGCAGTTTAAGTTGGGCAAACTATGGCTACACCTTC
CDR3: CASSLSWANYGYTF

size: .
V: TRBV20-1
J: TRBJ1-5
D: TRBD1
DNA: TGCAGTGCTAGGAGGGGGGACAGGGGGTCAGGGCAGCCCCAGCATTTT
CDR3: CSARRGDRGSGQPQHF

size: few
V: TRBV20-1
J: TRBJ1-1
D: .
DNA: TGCAGTGCTAGAGATTCGGCAGGGAAGGCTACTGAAGCTTTCTTT
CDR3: CSARDSAGKATEAFF

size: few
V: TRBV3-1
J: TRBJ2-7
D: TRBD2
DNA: TGTGCCAGCAGCTCCGGACTAGCGGGGGGGATCTCCTACGAGCAGTACTTC
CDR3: CASSSGLAGGISYEQYF

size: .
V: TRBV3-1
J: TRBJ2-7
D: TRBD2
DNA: TGTGCCAGCAGCCAAGATCTGAAGCGGGGGGCGTCTTACGAGCAGTACTTC
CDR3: CASSQDLKRGASYEQYF